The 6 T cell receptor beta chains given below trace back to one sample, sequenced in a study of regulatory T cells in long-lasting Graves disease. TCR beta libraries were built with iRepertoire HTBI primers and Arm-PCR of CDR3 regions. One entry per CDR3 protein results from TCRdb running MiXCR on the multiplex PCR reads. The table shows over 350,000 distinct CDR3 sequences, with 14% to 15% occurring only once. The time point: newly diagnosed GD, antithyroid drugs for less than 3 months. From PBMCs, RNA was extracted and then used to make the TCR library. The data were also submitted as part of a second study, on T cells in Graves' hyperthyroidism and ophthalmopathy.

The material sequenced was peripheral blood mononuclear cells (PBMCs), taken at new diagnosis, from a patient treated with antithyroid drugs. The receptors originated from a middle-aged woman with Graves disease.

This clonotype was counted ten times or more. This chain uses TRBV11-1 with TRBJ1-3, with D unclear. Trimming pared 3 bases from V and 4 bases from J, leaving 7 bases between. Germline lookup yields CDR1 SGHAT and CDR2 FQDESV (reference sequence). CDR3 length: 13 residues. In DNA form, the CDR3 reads TGTGCCAGCAGCTTTTTTCCCGGAAACACCATATATTTT. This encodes CASSFFPGNTIYF. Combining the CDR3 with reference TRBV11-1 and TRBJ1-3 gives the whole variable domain EAEVAQSPRYKITEKSQAVAFWCDPISGHATLYWYRQILGQGPELLVQFQDESVVDDSQLPKDRFSAERLKGVDSTLKIQPAELGDSAMYLCASSFFPGNTIYFGEGSWLTVV.

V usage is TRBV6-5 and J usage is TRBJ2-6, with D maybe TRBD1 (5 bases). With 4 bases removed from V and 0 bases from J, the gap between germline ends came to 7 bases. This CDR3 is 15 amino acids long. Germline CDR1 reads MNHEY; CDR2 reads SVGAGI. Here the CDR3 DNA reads TGTGCCAGCAGTTCCGACAGCTCTGGGGCCAACGTCCTGACTTTC. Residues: CASSSDSSGANVLTF.

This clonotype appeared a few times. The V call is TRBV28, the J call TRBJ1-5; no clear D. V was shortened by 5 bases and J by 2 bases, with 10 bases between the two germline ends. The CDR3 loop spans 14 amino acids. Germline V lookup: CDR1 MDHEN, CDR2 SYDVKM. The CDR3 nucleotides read TGTGCCAGCAGTATTCCGGGAGGCAATCAGCCCCAGCATTTT. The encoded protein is CASSIPGGNQPQHF.

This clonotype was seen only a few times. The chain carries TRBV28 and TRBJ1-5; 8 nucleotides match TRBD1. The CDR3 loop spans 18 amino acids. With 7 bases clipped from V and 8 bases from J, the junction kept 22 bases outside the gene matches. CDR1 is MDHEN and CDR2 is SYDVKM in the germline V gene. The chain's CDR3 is CASNAPGQGYGTWEPQHF. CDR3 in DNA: TGTGCCAGCAACGCTCCAGGACAGGGATACGGGACCTGGGAGCCCCAGCATTTT. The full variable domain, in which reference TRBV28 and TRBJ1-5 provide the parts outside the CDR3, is DVKVTQSSRYLVKRTGEKVFLECVQDMDHENMFWYRQDPGLGLRLIYFSYDVKMKEKGDIPEGYSVSREKKERFSLILESASTNQTSMYLCASNAPGQGYGTWEPQHFGDGTRLSIL.

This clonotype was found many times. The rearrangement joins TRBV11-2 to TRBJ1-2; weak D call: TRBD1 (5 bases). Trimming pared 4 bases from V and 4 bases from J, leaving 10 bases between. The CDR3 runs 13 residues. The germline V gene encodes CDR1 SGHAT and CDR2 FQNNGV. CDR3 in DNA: TGTGCCAGCAGCTCTGGACACGGCTATGGCTACACCTTC. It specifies CASSSGHGYGYTF. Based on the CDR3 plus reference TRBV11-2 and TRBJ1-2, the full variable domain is EAGVAQSPRYKIIEKRQSVAFWCNPISGHATLYWYQQILGQGPKLLIQFQNNGVVDDSQLPKDRFSAERLKGVDSTLKIQPAKLEDSAVYLCASSSGHGYGYTFGSGTRLTVV.

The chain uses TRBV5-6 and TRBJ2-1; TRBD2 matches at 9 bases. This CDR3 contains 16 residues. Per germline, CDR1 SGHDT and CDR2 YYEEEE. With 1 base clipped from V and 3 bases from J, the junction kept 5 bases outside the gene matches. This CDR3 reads CASSLFRGRVYNEQFF. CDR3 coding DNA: TGTGCCAGCAGCTTGTTTCGCGGGAGGGTCTACAATGAGCAGTTCTTC.